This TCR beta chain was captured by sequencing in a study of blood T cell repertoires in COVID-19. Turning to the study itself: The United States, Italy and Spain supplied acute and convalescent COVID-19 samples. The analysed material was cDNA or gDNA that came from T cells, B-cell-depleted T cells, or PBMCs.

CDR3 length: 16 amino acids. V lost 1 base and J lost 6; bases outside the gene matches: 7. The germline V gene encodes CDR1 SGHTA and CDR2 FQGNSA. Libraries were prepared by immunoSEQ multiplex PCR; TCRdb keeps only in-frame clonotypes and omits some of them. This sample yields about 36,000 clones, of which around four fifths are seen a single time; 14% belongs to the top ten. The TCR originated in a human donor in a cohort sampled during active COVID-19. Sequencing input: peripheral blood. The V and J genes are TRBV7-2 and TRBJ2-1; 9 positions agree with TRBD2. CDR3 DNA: TGTGCCAGCAGCTTAGTACCCCCAGCGGGGGGCAATGAGCAGTTCTTC. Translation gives CASSLVPPAGGNEQFF.